Listed below are T cell receptor beta chains from one sample, sequenced in a study of blood T cell repertoires in COVID-19. Here immunoSEQ multiplex PCR was the method, and the copy in TCRdb shows in-frame clones only, minus some. The table shows over 150,000 clones, with roughly 71% occurring only once. The sequencing input was peripheral blood. The receptors come from a woman over 75 with acute or convalescent COVID-19. Both conserved end residues are part of each CDR3. D genes are given only for firm matches. Not every row has a clone size; where given, it reads once, few, many or a size class.

j_call d_call v_call clone_size cdr3_aa cdr3_nt
TRBJ2-5 - TRBV19 - CASIGGESETQYF TGTGCCAGTATAGGGGGGGAGAGTGAGACCCAGTACTTC
TRBJ2-5 TRBD2 TRBV10-3 - CASAGGGGRGETQYF TGTGCCAGCGCGGGAGGTGGGGGGCGAGGAGAGACCCAGTACTTC
TRBJ2-7 - TRBV3-1/TRBV3-2 - CASSQGSGRGYEQYF TGTGCCAGCAGCCAAGGTTCGGGCAGGGGCTACGAGCAGTACTTC
TRBJ2-7 TRBD2 TRBV14 - CASSQELAGFDEQYF TGTGCCAGCAGCCAAGAACTAGCGGGCTTTGATGAGCAGTACTTC
TRBJ1-4 - TRBV10-3 - CAISPANEKLFF TGTGCCATCAGCCCCGCTAATGAAAAACTGTTTTTT
TRBJ1-1 TRBD1 TRBV7-3 - CASSSQGAGAGTEAFF TGTGCCAGCAGCTCGCAGGGGGCCGGGGCGGGCACTGAAGCTTTCTTT
TRBJ1-1 - TRBV3-1/TRBV3-2 - CASSQSFKVLEAFF TGTGCCAGCAGCCAAAGTTTTAAAGTACTTGAAGCTTTCTTT
TRBJ2-7 - TRBV5-1 - CASSLVQGGFYEQYF TGCGCCAGCAGCTTGGTACAGGGTGGGTTCTACGAGCAGTACTTC
TRBJ1-1 - TRBV18 few CASSPVLGQNTEAFF TGTGCCAGCTCACCCGTCCTCGGACAGAACACTGAAGCTTTCTTT
TRBJ1-2 - TRBV10-3 - CAISESVGGGGYTF TGTGCCATCAGTGAGTCGGTTGGGGGCGGTGGCTACACCTTC
TRBJ2-1 - TRBV2 - CASSDWTESYNEQFF TGTGCCAGCAGTGATTGGACAGAGTCCTACAATGAGCAGTTCTTC
TRBJ2-3 TRBD1 TRBV5-1 - CASSFRGPAGDTQYF TGCGCCAGCAGCTTCAGGGGGCCCGCGGGGGATACGCAGTATTTT
TRBJ2-7 - TRBV18 few CASSPAQHSYEQYF TGTGCCAGCTCACCAGCACAGCACTCCTACGAGCAGTACTTC
TRBJ2-7 - TRBV7-2 - CASSLEGIPPSGEQYF TGTGCCAGCAGCTTGGAGGGTATACCCCCCTCAGGCGAGCAGTACTTC
TRBJ1-4 - TRBV28 - CASLAPPANEKLFF TGTGCCAGCCTTGCGCCTCCGGCTAATGAAAAACTGTTTTTT
TRBJ2-7 TRBD2 TRBV5-4 once CASSLEGRLAGEQYF TGTGCCAGCAGCTTGGAGGGGAGACTAGCAGGGGAGCAGTACTTC
TRBJ2-7 - TRBV7-6 - CASSSRGRSPYEQYF TGTGCCAGCAGCTCCAGGGGTCGTTCCCCCTACGAGCAGTACTTC
TRBJ2-4 - TRBV5-5 - CASSLGRANIQYF TGTGCCAGCAGCTTGGGCAGGGCGAACATTCAGTACTTC
TRBJ2-1 - TRBV7-3 - CASSLEWGADEQFF TGTGCCAGCAGCTTAGAGTGGGGAGCCGATGAGCAGTTCTTC
TRBJ2-1 TRBD1 TRBV7-3 - CASSRDRGSNEQFF TGTGCCAGCAGCCGGGACAGGGGATCCAATGAGCAGTTCTTC
TRBJ2-5 - TRBV5-1 - CASSLAITGSAGTQYF TGCGCCAGCAGCTTGGCCATTACGGGGTCCGCGGGGACCCAGTACTTC
TRBJ1-1 TRBD1 TRBV6-5 once CASRLHRGTEAFF TGTGCCAGCAGGTTACACAGGGGCACTGAAGCTTTCTTT